These T cell receptor beta chains were read from a single sample in a study of blood T cell repertoires in COVID-19. Generated by immunoSEQ multiplex PCR, the TCRdb table keeps only in-frame clones and is missing some. This table has over 70,000 clones, about 86% appearing once. Sequencing was done on a sample of peripheral blood. The source of these receptors is a human donor in a cohort sampled during active COVID-19. Each CDR3 is given with its conserved first and last residue. Fields, in order: V gene, clone size, D gene, J gene, CDR3 protein, CDR3 DNA. A D gene is named only where the DNA matches it firmly. Rows may omit the clone size; those that give it use once, few, many or a size class.

v_call: TRBV11-3
clone_size: -
d_call: TRBD2
j_call: TRBJ2-1
cdr3_aa: CASSLGGIKFF
cdr3_nt: TGTGCCAGCAGCCTGGGGGGGATCAAGTTCTTC

v_call: TRBV5-1
clone_size: -
d_call: TRBD2
j_call: TRBJ2-3
cdr3_aa: CASSLGLAGGLTDTQYF
cdr3_nt: TGCGCCAGCAGCTTGGGGCTAGCGGGGGGCCTCACAGATACGCAGTATTTT

v_call: TRBV7-9
clone_size: -
d_call: TRBD2
j_call: TRBJ2-1
cdr3_aa: CASSPGLAGNEQFF
cdr3_nt: TGTGCCAGCAGCCCCGGACTAGCGGGGAATGAGCAGTTCTTC

v_call: TRBV14
clone_size: -
d_call: -
j_call: TRBJ2-3
cdr3_aa: CASSQGVQGSDTQYF
cdr3_nt: TGTGCCAGCAGCCAAGGAGTCCAGGGTTCAGATACGCAGTATTTT

v_call: TRBV7-9
clone_size: -
d_call: -
j_call: TRBJ1-4
cdr3_aa: CASSPGSGRNEKLFF
cdr3_nt: TGTGCCAGCAGCCCAGGGTCAGGGAGGAACGAAAAACTGTTTTTT

v_call: TRBV27
clone_size: few
d_call: TRBD2
j_call: TRBJ2-4
cdr3_aa: CASSLSPRLAGGSENIQYF
cdr3_nt: TGTGCCAGCAGTTTATCCCCTCGCCTAGCGGGGGGGTCTGAAAACATTCAGTACTTC

v_call: TRBV7-2
clone_size: -
d_call: -
j_call: TRBJ1-6
cdr3_aa: CASSLVAQGSSYNSPLHF
cdr3_nt: TGTGCCAGCAGCTTAGTGGCACAGGGAAGCTCCTATAATTCACCCCTCCACTTT

v_call: TRBV9
clone_size: -
d_call: TRBD2
j_call: TRBJ2-5
cdr3_aa: CASSVSGGVETQYF
cdr3_nt: TGTGCCAGCAGCGTAAGCGGGGGCGTAGAGACCCAGTACTTC

v_call: TRBV18
clone_size: -
d_call: -
j_call: TRBJ2-2
cdr3_aa: CASSPRFLQGDTGELFF
cdr3_nt: TGTGCCAGCTCACCACGTTTTCTACAGGGTGACACCGGGGAGCTGTTTTTT

v_call: TRBV27
clone_size: once
d_call: TRBD2
j_call: TRBJ2-1
cdr3_aa: CASSFLTSGGADEQFF
cdr3_nt: TGTGCCAGCAGTTTTCTAACTAGCGGGGGGGCCGATGAGCAGTTCTTC

v_call: TRBV9
clone_size: -
d_call: -
j_call: TRBJ2-2
cdr3_aa: CASSVGQGGGELFF
cdr3_nt: TGTGCCAGCAGCGTAGGGCAGGGAGGCGGGGAGCTGTTTTTT